The clone carrying this T cell receptor (beta chain) was picked up a small number of times. Its cognate antigen is unknown. This sample was taken from a study of graft-versus-host responses after intestinal transplantation. At the level of the study: Each transplant was multivisceral, liver-intestinal, or isolated intestinal. General study points: GvH clones occurred in recipient marrow; some first appeared in ileum or blood. Within allografts, high graft-versus-host to host-versus-graft clonal ratios were seen among patients with graft-donor T cell macrochimerism. After transplant, early declines in HvG clones were associated with peak levels of circulating GvH clones.

This CDR3 spans 17 amino acids. The germline V and J ends were trimmed by 3 bases and 4 bases, with 22 bases remaining between them. Germline assignment: CDR1 SGDLS and CDR2 YYNGEE. Profiling relied on immunoSEQ multiplex PCR, and the TCRdb table lists in-frame clones only, not all of them. The repertoire has more than 45,000 clones, approximately 89% of them found once; the top ten carry under 3%. This clonotype was obtained from a human patient who received an intestinal transplant, so some T cells may come from the graft donor. The V and J genes are TRBV9 and TRBJ1-2; D gene unclear. Specimen: PBMCs, collected about 4 months after intestinal transplantation. The CDR3 DNA reads as TGTGCCAGCAGCGCCAGTCTGGAAACCATCATCACCTATGGCTACACCTTC. This encodes CASSASLETIITYGYTF.